These 27 T cell receptor beta chains share one sample of origin, sequenced in a study of immune characterization of retroperitoneal liposarcoma. TCRdb re-called the PCR reads through MiXCR, storing one row per CDR3 protein. The data hold thousands of distinct CDR3 sequences, with about 40% observed a single time. The sample taken for sequencing was tumor tissue. The receptors come from a male donor with retroperitoneal liposarcoma.

By its share, this clonotype is medium-sized. This sequence joins TRBV6-6 and TRBJ2-1; D possibly matches TRBD1 or TRBD2 (5 bases each). CDR3 size: 14 residues. Trimming took 0 bases from V and 10 from J, leaving 13 bases between them. Germline V gene lookup returns CDR1 MNHNY and CDR2 SVGAGI (reference sequence). CDR3 region: CASSYSEGSAEQFF. CDR3 in DNA: TGTGCCAGCAGTTACTCCGAGGGGTCTGCGGAGCAGTTCTTC.

The gene calls are TRBV7-3 and TRBJ2-1; 11 nucleotides agree with TRBD2. The germline V gene has CDR1 SGHTA and CDR2 FQGTGA. This CDR3 comprises 16 residues. Trimming at V came to 5 bases and at J to 6 bases, leaving 9 bases not matched to a gene. The CDR3: CASSPIGLAGGNEQFF. The CDR3 DNA reads as TGTGCCAGCAGCCCAATTGGACTAGCGGGTGGCAATGAGCAGTTCTTC.

This clonotype was seen only a few times. The V and J genes are TRBV6-1 and TRBJ2-1; 9 nucleotides match TRBD1. The J call is in doubt because the DNA end fits TRBJ2-7 better. Germline V gene lookup returns CDR1 MNHNS and CDR2 SASEGT. The CDR3 totals 15 residues. CDR3 bases: TGTGCCAGCAGTTTTACAGGGGGCGCCTACAATGAGCAGTACTTC. Residues: CASSFTGGAYNEQYF.

The chain joins TRBV6-4 to TRBJ1-3, with a weak D call TRBD1 (6 bases). V lost 6 bases to trimming and J lost 4 bases, with 16 bases between them. CDR3 length: 15 amino acids. Germline V lookup: CDR1 MRHNA, CDR2 SNTAGT. The CDR3 DNA sequence: TGTGCCAGCAGCCCCCGGACAGAAACGGGAAACACCATATATTTT. Translating it yields CASSPRTETGNTIYF.

This clonotype has only a few counts. The genes are TRBV7-8 and TRBJ1-1; D gene ambiguous. The germline V gene encodes CDR1 SGHVS and CDR2 FQNEAQ. The CDR3 consists of 14 residues. The V end lost 1 base, the J end lost 1 base, and 7 bases lay between the germline ends. The CDR3 region is CASSLGWENTEAFF. For the CDR3, the DNA is TGTGCCAGCAGCTTAGGGTGGGAGAACACTGAAGCTTTCTTT. Based on the CDR3 plus reference TRBV7-8 and TRBJ1-1, the full variable domain is GAGVSQSPRYKVAKRGQDVALRCDPISGHVSLFWYQQALGQGPEFLTYFQNEAQLDKSGLPSDRFFAERPEGSVSTLKIQRTQQEDSAVYLCASSLGWENTEAFFGQGTRLTVV.

By sample fraction, this clonotype is medium-sized. This chain links TRBV6-1 with TRBJ2-6; D gene unclear. Germline V CDR1 and CDR2: MNHNS, SASEGT. The length of the CDR3 is 14 residues. V lost 10 bases and J lost 0, with 10 bases in between. CDR3 amino acids: CATPYASGANVLTF. The CDR3 region has the DNA TGTGCCACCCCCTATGCCTCTGGGGCCAACGTCCTGACTTTC.

This clonotype was observed a handful of times. The rearrangement uses TRBV6-1 and TRBJ2-6; perhaps TRBD2 as D (6 bases). CDR3 length: 17 amino acids. Germline CDR1 MNHNS, CDR2 SASEGT. V was shortened by 5 bases and J by 2 bases, with 16 bases between the two germline ends. In DNA, the CDR3 is TGTGCCAGCAGTTTGGAGGGGTTAGTCACTGGGGCCAACGTCCTGACTTTC. Translation gives CASSLEGLVTGANVLTF.

The sample holds a few counts of this clonotype. The chain links TRBV6-1 to TRBJ2-1, with TRBD2 matching over 7 bases. The junction had 1 base not matched to a gene; V was cut back by 1 base and J by 1 base. CDR3 length: 15 residues. Germline V gene sequence: CDR1 MNHNS, CDR2 SASEGT. The CDR3 region has the DNA TGTGCCAGCAGTGAAGAGCGGGATTCCTACAATGAGCAGTTCTTC. Encoded protein: CASSEERDSYNEQFF.

The CDR3 reads CASGTSGFSTDTQYF. For the CDR3, the DNA is TGTGCCAGCGGGACTAGCGGTTTTAGCACAGATACGCAGTATTTT. The chain uses TRBV12-3 or TRBV12-4 and TRBJ2-3; the match to TRBD2 covers 11 bases. The CDR3 spans 15 residues. V shed 8 bases, J shed 0 bases, and the junction held 4 bases outside the gene matches.

V gene TRBV6-2 or TRBV6-3 combines with J gene TRBJ2-2; D gene ambiguous. The germline CDR1 and CDR2 sequences are MNHEY and SVGEGT. V was cut by 5 bases and J by 5 bases, with 6 bases left in between. The CDR3 loop spans 12 amino acids. The CDR3 coding sequence is TGTGCCAGCAGTCAAGGGACCGGGGAGCTGTTTTTT. Translated, it gives CASSQGTGELFF.

The chain uses TRBV12-3 or TRBV12-4 and TRBJ2-1, with D unclear. The CDR3 is made up of 12 amino acids. Trimming shortened V by 1 base and J by 10 bases, and 8 bases separated the two germline ends. Written as DNA, the CDR3 is TGTGCCAGCAGTTTAGACGGGTACGAGCAGTTCTTC. As protein: CASSLDGYEQFF.

The chain links TRBV7-2 to TRBJ2-1, with 8 nucleotides matching TRBD2. Trimming took 1 base from V and 3 from J; bases not matched to a gene: 2. The germline V gene has CDR1 SGHTA and CDR2 FQGNSA. The CDR3 is 15 residues long. DNA for the CDR3: TGTGCCAGCAGCTTAGGGACTAGCCTCTACAATGAGCAGTTCTTC. The encoded protein is CASSLGTSLYNEQFF.

The gene calls are TRBV7-2 and TRBJ2-1; D possibly uses TRBD1 or TRBD2 (5 bases each). V was pared by 5 bases and J by 8 bases, with 19 bases between. There are 15 residues in the CDR3. CDR1 and CDR2 (germline): SGHTA, FQGNSA. CDR3 residues: CASSPRVRWGDEQFF. CDR3 nucleotides: TGTGCCAGCAGCCCCAGGGTCCGATGGGGAGATGAGCAGTTCTTC.

This clonotype has more than one count but fewer than ten. This chain joins TRBV7-2 and TRBJ2-1; 9 positions agree with TRBD1. Germline V lookup: CDR1 SGHTA, CDR2 FQGNSA. With V trimmed by 5 bases and J by 2 bases, 4 bases remained unmatched. The CDR3 spans 15 residues. CDR3 DNA sequence: TGTGCCAGCAGCGCCGACAGGGGGGCCTACAATGAGCAGTTCTTC. The encoded protein is CASSADRGAYNEQFF.

This clonotype showed up just a few times. DNA of the CDR3: TGTGCCAGCAGCTTACGGGAGGCCTCCTACGAGCAGTACTTC. Its translation: CASSLREASYEQYF. The chain employs TRBV7-6 and TRBJ2-1, with TRBD2 identical over 7 bases. The end of the DNA is better explained by TRBJ2-7, so the J call may be wrong. CDR1 is SGHVS, CDR2 FNYEAQ, per germline. CDR3 length equals 14 residues.

This clonotype is labeled medium-sized. The J gene is TRBJ2-1, the V gene TRBV6-6, with 8 bases lining up with TRBD2. Unmatched junction bases numbered 1, after V lost 0 bases and J lost 6 bases. This CDR3 has 14 amino acids. Germline lookup yields CDR1 MNHNY and CDR2 SVGAGI (reference sequence). The CDR3 here is CASSYSRGGNEQFF. DNA for the CDR3: TGTGCCAGCAGTTACTCCCGGGGGGGCAATGAGCAGTTCTTC.

Within the sample, this clonotype is medium-sized. The chain couples TRBV6-6 to TRBJ2-1, with D unresolved. The V gene lost 2 bases and the J gene lost 10 bases, with 18 bases spanning the gap. The CDR3 consists of 15 residues. Looked up from germline, CDR1 is MNHNY and CDR2 is SVGAGI (reference sequence). This chain's CDR3 is CASSYADFRWNEQFF. CDR3 sequence (DNA): TGTGCCAGCAGTTACGCCGACTTCCGGTGGAACGAGCAGTTCTTC.

The sample holds a few counts of this clonotype. The CDR3 protein is CASSEGTGTGTEAFF. In DNA, the CDR3 is TGTGCCAGCAGTGAAGGGACAGGGACGGGCACTGAAGCTTTCTTT. This chain uses TRBV6-1 with TRBJ1-1, with 8 bases aligning to TRBD1. This CDR3 has 15 amino acids. Trimming took 1 base from V and 4 from J; bases not matched to a gene: 5. Germline V gene data show CDR1 as MNHNS and CDR2 as SASEGT.

This clonotype was picked up a small number of times. The V call is TRBV7-3, the J call TRBJ2-1; D call uncertain. The CDR3 runs to 13 residues. Germline V CDR1 and CDR2: SGHTA, FQGTGA. V gave up 5 bases and J gave up 13 bases, with 18 bases separating them. DNA of the CDR3: TGTGCCAGCAGCGGCGGACGACAAGAGACCCAGTTCTTC. This gives the protein CASSGGRQETQFF.

In its sample, this clonotype was seen a few times. The chain links TRBV6-1 to TRBJ2-1; D may be TRBD2 (5 bases). The V gene lost 6 bases and the J gene lost 1 base, with 13 bases spanning the gap. The CDR3 runs 15 residues. Germline-derived CDR1 and CDR2 are MNHNS and SASEGT. CDR3 sequence reads: CASRLSARSYNEQFF. CDR3 in DNA: TGTGCCAGCAGACTTAGCGCCCGATCCTACAATGAGCAGTTCTTC.

This chain's CDR3 is CASSKSRAGGEVEQFF. CDR3 bases: TGTGCCAGCAGCAAGAGTCGGGCGGGAGGGGAAGTCGAGCAGTTCTTC. This chain uses TRBV7-2 with TRBJ2-1; TRBD2 matches 9 bases. The CDR3 is made up of 16 amino acids. The ends lost 5 bases at V and 10 bases at J; junction bases unmatched: 15. Per the germline V gene, CDR1 is SGHTA and CDR2 is FQGNSA.

This chain joins TRBV6-1 and TRBJ2-3; D call uncertain. The germline gives CDR1 MNHNS, CDR2 SASEGT. CDR3 length: 15 residues. Trimming cost V 1 base and J 5 bases, with 13 bases left between them. The chain's CDR3 is CASSEVGHHLDTQYF. In DNA, the CDR3 is TGTGCCAGCAGTGAAGTCGGGCATCATCTAGATACGCAGTATTTT.

The chain employs TRBV6-1 and TRBJ1-2; D is possibly TRBD2 (6 bases). Judging by the DNA end, TRBJ2-7 fits better; the J call may be wrong. Germline V gene lookup returns CDR1 MNHNS and CDR2 SASEGT. This CDR3 is 12 amino acids long. CDR3 in DNA: TGTGCCAGCAGGGAGGGGAGCTACGAGCAGTACTTC. It is translated as CASREGSYEQYF.

This clonotype was recorded a few times. The chain couples TRBV6-1 to TRBJ2-1; TRBD1 matches 10 bases. Germline loops: CDR1 MNHNS, CDR2 SASEGT. This CDR3 region has 15 residues. J gave up 6 bases and V 6 bases, and 8 bases lay outside the gene matches. CDR3 DNA: TGTGCCAGCAGGCCGGGACAGGGGAGCGGCAATGAGCAGTTCTTC. This translates into CASRPGQGSGNEQFF.

The chain combines TRBV7-3 with TRBJ2-1; weak D call: TRBD2 (6 bases). The germline V gene encodes CDR1 SGHTA and CDR2 FQGTGA. The length of the CDR3 is 14 residues. V lost 6 bases and J 6 bases, leaving 15 bases between the germline ends. CDR3 nucleotide sequence: TGTGCCAGCAGACCGAGCGGGTCCGGCAATGAGCAGTTCTTC. Amino acids: CASRPSGSGNEQFF. Looking up the rest from reference TRBV7-3 and TRBJ2-1 gives the full variable domain: GAGVSQTPSNKVTEKGKYVELRCDPISGHTALYWYRQSLGQGPEFLIYFQGTGAADDSGLPNDRFFAVRPEGSVSTLKIQRTERGDSAVYLCASRPSGSGNEQFFGPGTRLTVL.

The V and J genes are TRBV10-1 and TRBJ2-7, with a weak D call TRBD2 (6 bases). Trimming took 4 bases from V and 4 from J, leaving 11 bases between them. CDR1 WNHNN and CDR2 SYGVQD come from the germline V gene (reference sequence). The CDR3 consists of 13 residues. CDR3 region: CASSAASEYEQYF. CDR3 nucleotide sequence: TGCGCCAGCAGTGCGGCTAGCGAGTACGAGCAGTACTTC.

The chain links TRBV25-1 to TRBJ2-3; 8 nucleotides match TRBD2. With V trimmed by 10 bases and J by 1 base, 7 bases remained unmatched. This CDR3 has 14 amino acids. Germline V gene lookup returns CDR1 MGHDK and CDR2 SYGVNS. The CDR3 region is CATRGGVGTDTQYF. CDR3 sequence (DNA): TGTGCCACCCGGGGGGGGGTGGGCACAGATACGCAGTATTTT. The full variable domain, in which reference TRBV25-1 and TRBJ2-3 provide the parts outside the CDR3, is EADIYQTPRYLVIGTGKKITLECSQTMGHDKMYWYQQDPGMELHLIHYSYGVNSTEKGDLSSESTVSRIRTEHFPLTLESARPSHTSQYLCATRGGVGTDTQYFGPGTRLTVL.